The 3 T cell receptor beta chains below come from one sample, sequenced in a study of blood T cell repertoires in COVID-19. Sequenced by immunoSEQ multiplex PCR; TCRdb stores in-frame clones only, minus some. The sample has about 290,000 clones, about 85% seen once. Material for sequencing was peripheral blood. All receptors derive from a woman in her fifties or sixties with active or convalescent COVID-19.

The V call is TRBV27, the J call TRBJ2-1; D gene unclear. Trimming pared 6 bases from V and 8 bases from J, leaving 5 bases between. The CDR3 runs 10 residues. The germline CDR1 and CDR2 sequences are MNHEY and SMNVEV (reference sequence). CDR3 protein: CASRGHEQFF. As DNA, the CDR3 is TGTGCCAGCAGGGGCCATGAGCAGTTCTTC.

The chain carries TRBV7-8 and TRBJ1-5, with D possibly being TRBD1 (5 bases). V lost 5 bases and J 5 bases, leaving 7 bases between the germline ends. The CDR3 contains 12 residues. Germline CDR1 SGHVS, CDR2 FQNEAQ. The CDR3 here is CASSLGHQPQHF. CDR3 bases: TGTGCCAGCAGCCTGGGGCATCAGCCCCAGCATTTT.

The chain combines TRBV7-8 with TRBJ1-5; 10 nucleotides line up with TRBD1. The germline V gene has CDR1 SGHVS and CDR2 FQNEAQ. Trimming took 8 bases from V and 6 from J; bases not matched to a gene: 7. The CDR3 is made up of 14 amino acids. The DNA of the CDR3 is TGTGCCAGCGAACCGGGACAGGGGTCTCAGCCCCAGCATTTT. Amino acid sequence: CASEPGQGSQPQHF.